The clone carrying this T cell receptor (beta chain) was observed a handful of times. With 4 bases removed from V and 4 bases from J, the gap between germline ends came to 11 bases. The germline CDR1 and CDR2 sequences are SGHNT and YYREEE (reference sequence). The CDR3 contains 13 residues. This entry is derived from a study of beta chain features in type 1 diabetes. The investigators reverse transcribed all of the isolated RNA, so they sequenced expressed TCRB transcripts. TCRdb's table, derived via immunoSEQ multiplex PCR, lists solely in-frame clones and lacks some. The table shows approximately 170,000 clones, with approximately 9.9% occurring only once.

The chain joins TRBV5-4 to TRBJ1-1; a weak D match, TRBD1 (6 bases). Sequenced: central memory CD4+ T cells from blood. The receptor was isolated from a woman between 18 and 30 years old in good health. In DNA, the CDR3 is TGTGCCAGCAGCCGCCAGGGGCTCACTGAAGCTTTCTTT. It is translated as CASSRQGLTEAFF.